Sequencing of this T cell receptor (beta chain) was carried out in a study of molecular identifiers for immune sequencing clone quantification. Study conclusions and caveats: Detection of one spiked Jurkat cell's TCR RNA reportedly worked in 900,000 to 1,000,000 naive cells.

This clonotype showed up many times. Its antigen is unknown. Via MiXCR, TCRdb re-called the PCR reads, giving one row per CDR3 protein. The sample lists tens of thousands of distinct CDR3 sequences; 15% to 20% were seen once. CDR3 size: 12 residues. Germline lookup yields CDR1 SQVTM and CDR2 ANQGSEA. The V end was cut by 6 bases, the J end by 1 base, with 6 bases between. Sorting selected naive CD8 T cells with a CD8+CD4-CCR7+CD45RA+ phenotype. The sample comprised naive CD8+ T cells from blood, with Jurkat cell RNA spiked in. Subset specified: FACS-sorted CD8+CD4-CCR7+CD45RA+ naive T cells. The chain employs TRBV29-1 and TRBJ2-2, with D unclear. This TCR came from a human donor in good health. Some libraries in this study had Jurkat cell RNA spiked in. The CDR3 loop reads CSVPQNTGELFF. The CDR3, as DNA: TGCAGCGTACCTCAGAACACCGGGGAGCTGTTTTTT.